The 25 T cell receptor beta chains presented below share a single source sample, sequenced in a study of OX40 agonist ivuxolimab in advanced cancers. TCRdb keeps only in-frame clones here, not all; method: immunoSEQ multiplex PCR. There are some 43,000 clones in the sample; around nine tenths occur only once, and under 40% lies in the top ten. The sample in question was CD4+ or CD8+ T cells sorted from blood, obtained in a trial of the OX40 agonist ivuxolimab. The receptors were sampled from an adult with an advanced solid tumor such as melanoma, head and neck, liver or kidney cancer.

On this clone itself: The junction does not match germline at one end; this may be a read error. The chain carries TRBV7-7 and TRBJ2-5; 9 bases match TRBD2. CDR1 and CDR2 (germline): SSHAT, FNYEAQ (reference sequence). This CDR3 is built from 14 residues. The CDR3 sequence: CASSTGTSQETQYF. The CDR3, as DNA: TGTGCTAGCAGCACCGGGACTAGCCAGGAGACCCAGTACTTC.

CDR3 in DNA: TGTGCCAGCAGCTTTAGCGGGAGAGCCGGGGAGCTGTTTTTT. Translated, it gives CASSFSGRAGELFF. The rearrangement uses TRBV7-8 and TRBJ2-2; 9 bases map to TRBD2. Trimming at V came to 3 bases and at J to 6 bases, leaving 2 bases not matched to a gene. Germline CDR1 and CDR2: SGHVS and FQNEAQ. The CDR3 contains 14 residues.

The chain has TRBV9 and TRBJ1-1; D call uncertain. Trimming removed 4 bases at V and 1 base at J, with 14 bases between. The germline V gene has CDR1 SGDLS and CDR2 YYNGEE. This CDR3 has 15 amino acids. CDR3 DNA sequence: TGTGCCAGCAGCCCTCAGAGAGGTTGGAACACTGAAGCTTTCTTT. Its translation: CASSPQRGWNTEAFF. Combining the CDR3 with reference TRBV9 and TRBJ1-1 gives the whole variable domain DSGVTQTPKHLITATGQRVTLRCSPRSGDLSVYWYQQSLDQGLQFLIQYYNGEERAKGNILERFSAQQFPDLHSELNLSSLELGDSALYFCASSPQRGWNTEAFFGQGTRLTVV.

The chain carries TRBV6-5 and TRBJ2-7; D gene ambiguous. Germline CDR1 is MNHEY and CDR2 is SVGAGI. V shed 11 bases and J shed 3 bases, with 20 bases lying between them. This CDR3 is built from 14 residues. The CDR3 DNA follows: TGTGCCGGCTTACAGCCCCCCATCCTCTACGAGCAGTACTTC. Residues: CAGLQPPILYEQYF.

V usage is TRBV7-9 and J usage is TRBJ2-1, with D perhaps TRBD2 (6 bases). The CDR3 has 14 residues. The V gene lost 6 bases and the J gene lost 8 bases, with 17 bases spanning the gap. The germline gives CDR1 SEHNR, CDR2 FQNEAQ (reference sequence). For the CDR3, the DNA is TGTGCCAGCAGACCGATCGTGGAGGGTCATGAGCAGTTCTTC. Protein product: CASRPIVEGHEQFF.

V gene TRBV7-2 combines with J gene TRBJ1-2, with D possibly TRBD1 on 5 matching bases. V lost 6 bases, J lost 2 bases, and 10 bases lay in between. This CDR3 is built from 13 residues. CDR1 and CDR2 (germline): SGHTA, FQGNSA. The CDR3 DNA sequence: TGTGCCAGCAGTCCGGGACGGAACTATGGCTACACCTTC. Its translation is CASSPGRNYGYTF.

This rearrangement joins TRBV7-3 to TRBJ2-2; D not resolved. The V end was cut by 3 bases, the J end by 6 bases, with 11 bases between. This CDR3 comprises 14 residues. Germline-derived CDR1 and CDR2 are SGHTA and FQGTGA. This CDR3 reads CASSFGPDSGELFF. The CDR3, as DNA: TGTGCCAGCAGCTTCGGACCTGATTCCGGGGAGCTGTTTTTT. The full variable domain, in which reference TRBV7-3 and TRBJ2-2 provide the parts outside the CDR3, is GAGVSQTPSNKVTEKGKYVELRCDPISGHTALYWYRQSLGQGPEFLIYFQGTGAADDSGLPNDRFFAVRPEGSVSTLKIQRTERGDSAVYLCASSFGPDSGELFFGEGSRLTVL.

The CDR3 DNA follows: TGCGCCAGCAGCCAAGATTCGGGACTAGCGGGGAGAGAGACCCAGTACTTC. Its translation is CASSQDSGLAGRETQYF. This chain links TRBV4-1 with TRBJ2-5; 13 bases agree with TRBD2. The CDR3 runs to 17 residues. Per the germline V gene, CDR1 is MGHRA and CDR2 is YSYEKL. V was clipped by 0 bases and J by 4 bases; unmatched bases: 5.

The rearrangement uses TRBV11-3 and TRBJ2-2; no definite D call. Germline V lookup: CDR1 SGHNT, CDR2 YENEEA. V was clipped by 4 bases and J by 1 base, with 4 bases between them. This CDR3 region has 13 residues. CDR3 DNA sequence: TGTGCCAGCAGCTCACAGAACACCGGGGAGCTGTTTTTT. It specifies CASSSQNTGELFF.

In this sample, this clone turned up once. The CDR3: CATGGGADEKLFF. In DNA form, the CDR3 reads TGTGCCACTGGGGGAGGGGCAGATGAAAAACTGTTTTTT. This rearrangement joins TRBV10-3 to TRBJ1-4, with D possibly matching TRBD1 (5 bases). There are 13 residues in the CDR3. CDR1 is ENHRY and CDR2 is SYGVKD in the germline V gene. V lost 10 bases and J 6 bases, leaving 15 bases between the germline ends.

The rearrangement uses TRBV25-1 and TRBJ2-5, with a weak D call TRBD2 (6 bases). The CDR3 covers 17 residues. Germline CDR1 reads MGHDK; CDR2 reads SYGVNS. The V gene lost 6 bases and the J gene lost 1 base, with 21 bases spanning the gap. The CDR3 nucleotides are TGTGCCAGCAGCTCCGTTCCATTGCGGCGGGGCCAAGAGACCCAGTACTTC. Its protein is CASSSVPLRRGQETQYF.

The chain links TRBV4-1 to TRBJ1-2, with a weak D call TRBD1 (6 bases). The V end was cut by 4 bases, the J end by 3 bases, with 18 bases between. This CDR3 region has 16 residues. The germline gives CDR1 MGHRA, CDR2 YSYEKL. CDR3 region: CASSLGTQGTHYGYTF. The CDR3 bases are TGCGCCAGCAGCCTAGGGACACAGGGAACCCACTATGGCTACACCTTC.

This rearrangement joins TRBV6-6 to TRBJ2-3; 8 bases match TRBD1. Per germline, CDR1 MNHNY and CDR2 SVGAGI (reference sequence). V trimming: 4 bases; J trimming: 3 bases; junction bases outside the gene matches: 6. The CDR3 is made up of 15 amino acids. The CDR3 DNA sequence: TGTGCCAGCAGTTTGGGACAGGACGTTACAGATACGCAGTATTTT. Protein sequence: CASSLGQDVTDTQYF.

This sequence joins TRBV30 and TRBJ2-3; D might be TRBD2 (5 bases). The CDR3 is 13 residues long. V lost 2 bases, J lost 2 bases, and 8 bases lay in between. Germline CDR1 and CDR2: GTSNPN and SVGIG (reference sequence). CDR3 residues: CAWSSGTTDTQYF. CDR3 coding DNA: TGTGCCTGGAGTAGCGGTACCACAGATACGCAGTATTTT. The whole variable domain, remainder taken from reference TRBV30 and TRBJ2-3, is SQTIHQWPATLVQPVGSPLSLECTVEGTSNPNLYWYRQAAGRGLQLLFYSVGIGQISSEVPQNLSASRPQDRQFILSSKKLLLSDSGFYLCAWSSGTTDTQYFGPGTRLTVL.

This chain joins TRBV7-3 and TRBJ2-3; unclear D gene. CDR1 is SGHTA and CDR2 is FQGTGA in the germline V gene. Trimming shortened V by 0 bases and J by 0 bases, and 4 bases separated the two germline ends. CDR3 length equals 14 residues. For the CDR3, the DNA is TGTGCCAGCAGCTTAACGGGTAGCACAGATACGCAGTATTTT. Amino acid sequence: CASSLTGSTDTQYF.

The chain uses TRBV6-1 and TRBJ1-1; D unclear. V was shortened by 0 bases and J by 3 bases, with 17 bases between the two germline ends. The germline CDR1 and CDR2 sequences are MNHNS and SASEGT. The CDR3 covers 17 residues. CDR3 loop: CASSEAVVGVTYTEAFF. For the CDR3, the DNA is TGTGCCAGCAGTGAAGCCGTCGTCGGTGTTACGTACACTGAAGCTTTCTTT.

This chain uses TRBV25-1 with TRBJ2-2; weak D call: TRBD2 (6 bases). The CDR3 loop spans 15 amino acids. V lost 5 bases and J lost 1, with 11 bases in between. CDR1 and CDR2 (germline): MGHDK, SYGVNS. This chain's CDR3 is CASSYGRMNTGELFF. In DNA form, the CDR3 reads TGTGCCAGCAGTTACGGGAGAATGAACACCGGGGAGCTGTTTTTT.

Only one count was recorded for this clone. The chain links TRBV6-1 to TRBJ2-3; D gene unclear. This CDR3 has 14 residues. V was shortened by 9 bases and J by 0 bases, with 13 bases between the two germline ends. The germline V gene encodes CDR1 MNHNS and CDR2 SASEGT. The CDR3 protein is CASSYIVSTDTQYF. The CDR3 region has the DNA TGTGCCAGTTCGTACATAGTTAGCACAGATACGCAGTATTTT.

DNA of the CDR3: TGTGCCAGCAGCACGGGACAGGTCTTAGAAGCTTTCTTT. This translates into CASSTGQVLEAFF. The chain carries TRBV7-9 and TRBJ1-1; 8 bases fit TRBD1. From germline, CDR1 is SEHNR and CDR2 FQNEAQ (reference sequence). V shed 5 bases and J 8 bases; nucleotides not matched to a gene: 7. This CDR3 contains 13 residues.

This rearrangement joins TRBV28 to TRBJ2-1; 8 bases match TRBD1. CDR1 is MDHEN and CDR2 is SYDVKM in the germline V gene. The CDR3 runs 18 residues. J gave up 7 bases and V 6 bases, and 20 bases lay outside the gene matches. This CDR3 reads CASRLQRPDRAPENEQFF. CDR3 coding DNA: TGTGCCAGCAGACTTCAACGACCGGACAGGGCCCCTGAAAATGAGCAGTTCTTC.

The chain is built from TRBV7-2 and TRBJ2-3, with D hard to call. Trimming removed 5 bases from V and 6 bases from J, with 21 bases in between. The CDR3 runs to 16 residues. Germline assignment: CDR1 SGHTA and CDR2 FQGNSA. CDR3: CASSPPRKVLGDTQYF. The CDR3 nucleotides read TGTGCCAGCAGCCCCCCTCGGAAAGTACTGGGGGATACGCAGTATTTT.

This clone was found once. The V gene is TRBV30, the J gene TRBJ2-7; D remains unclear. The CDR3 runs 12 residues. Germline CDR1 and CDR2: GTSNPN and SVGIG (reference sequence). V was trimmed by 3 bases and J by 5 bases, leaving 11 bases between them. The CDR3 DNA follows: TGTGCCTGGAGCTCACTGCAGAACGAGCAGTACTTC. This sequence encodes CAWSSLQNEQYF.

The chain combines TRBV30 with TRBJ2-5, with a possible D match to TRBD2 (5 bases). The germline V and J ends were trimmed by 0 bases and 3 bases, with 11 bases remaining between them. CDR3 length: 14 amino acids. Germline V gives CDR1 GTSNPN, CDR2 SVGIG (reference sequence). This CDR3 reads CAWSVLSGKETQYF. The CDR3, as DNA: TGTGCCTGGAGTGTACTATCGGGGAAAGAGACCCAGTACTTC.

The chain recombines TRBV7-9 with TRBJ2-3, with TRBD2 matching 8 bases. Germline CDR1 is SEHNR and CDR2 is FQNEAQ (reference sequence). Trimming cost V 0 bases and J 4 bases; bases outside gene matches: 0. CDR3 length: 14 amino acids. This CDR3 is CASSLASGADTQYF. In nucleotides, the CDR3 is TGTGCCAGCAGCTTAGCTAGCGGGGCAGATACGCAGTATTTT.

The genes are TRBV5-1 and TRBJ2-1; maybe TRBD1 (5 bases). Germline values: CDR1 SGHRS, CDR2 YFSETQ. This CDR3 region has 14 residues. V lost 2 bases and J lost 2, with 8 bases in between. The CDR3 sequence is CASSFEGAYNEQFF. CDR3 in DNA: TGCGCCAGCAGCTTTGAAGGGGCCTACAATGAGCAGTTCTTC.